These 22 T cell receptor beta chains were all obtained from the same sample, sequenced in a study of memory B cells and T cells in multiple sclerosis (dated by TCRdb to the late 2010s). The library was prepared using the immunoSEQ multiplex PCR assay. TCRdb took this table from immuneACCESS and kept in-frame rearrangements with V and J called. Such tables lack part of the clones; where checked against another copy, unresolved V genes explain under half of the gap, and the rest is unexplained. This sample lists 8,000 or so clones; around 50% were detected once. Approximately 30% of the sample belongs to the ten largest clones. Sequencing input: memory (CD45RO+) CD8+ T cells from blood. What this sample's cell subset or site label stands for: CD45RO+ memory T cells sorted from peripheral blood. These receptors all come from a human donor with multiple sclerosis.

The V gene is TRBV19, the J gene TRBJ2-2; a weak D match, TRBD2 (6 bases). The germline V gene has CDR1 LNHDA and CDR2 SQIVND (reference sequence). Trimming stripped 3 bases from V and 5 bases from J, with 7 bases between. This CDR3 is 13 amino acids long. CDR3 DNA: TGTGCCAGTAGTATTGGGGGGACCGGGGAGCTGTTTTTT. It is translated as CASSIGGTGELFF.

This chain joins TRBV28 and TRBJ1-1, with 9 bases matching TRBD1. Germline CDR1 reads MDHEN; CDR2 reads SYDVKM. V trimming: 5 bases; J trimming: 2 bases; junction bases outside the gene matches: 6. This CDR3 is built from 15 residues. In nucleotides, the CDR3 is TGTGCCAGCAGTCCGTACAGGGGGCGTAACACTGAAGCTTTCTTT. It yields the protein CASSPYRGRNTEAFF.

The chain carries TRBV19 and TRBJ2-6; D may be TRBD2 (5 bases). Germline loops: CDR1 LNHDA, CDR2 SQIVND (reference sequence). The ends were cut back, 7 bases at V and 4 bases at J, with 8 bases in the middle. The CDR3 extends over 13 amino acids. CDR3 region: CASTPGGANVLTF. CDR3 DNA sequence: TGTGCCAGTACACCGGGAGGGGCCAACGTCCTGACTTTC.

The gene calls are TRBV7-6 and TRBJ2-1, with 11 positions matching TRBD2. Trimming at V came to 4 bases and at J to 6 bases, leaving 8 bases not matched to a gene. The germline V gene has CDR1 SGHVS and CDR2 FNYEAQ. The CDR3 runs to 16 residues. The CDR3 spells CASSSETSGNSNEQFF. The CDR3 nucleotides read TGTGCCAGCAGCTCAGAGACTAGCGGGAATTCCAATGAGCAGTTCTTC.

The CDR3 sequence: CASGGSYEQYF. The CDR3 region has the DNA TGTGCCAGCGGGGGGTCCTACGAGCAGTACTTC. The chain uses TRBV6-5 and TRBJ2-7; TRBD2 might be the D (6 bases). V was clipped by 8 bases and J by 1 base, with 6 bases between them. This CDR3 has 11 residues. Per germline, CDR1 MNHEY and CDR2 SVGAGI.

This clone was detected a few times. The chain combines TRBV6-5 with TRBJ2-7, with 8 bases lining up with TRBD2. CDR3 length: 15 amino acids. The junction had 11 bases not matched to a gene; V was cut back by 7 bases and J by 3 bases. Germline CDR1 is MNHEY and CDR2 is SVGAGI. The CDR3 loop reads CASKTGLAPHYEQYF. The DNA for the CDR3 is TGTGCCAGCAAAACCGGACTAGCCCCCCACTACGAGCAGTACTTC.

Only a few counts were recorded for this clone. This sequence joins TRBV7-9 and TRBJ2-3; D gene unclear. CDR1 and CDR2 from the germline V gene are SEHNR and FQNEAQ (reference sequence). The V end was cut by 8 bases, the J end by 3 bases, with 3 bases between. This CDR3 comprises 10 residues. The CDR3 coding sequence is TGTGCCAGCCTAACAGATACGCAGTATTTT. Translation: CASLTDTQYF.

The rearrangement uses TRBV5-1 and TRBJ2-1, with D unresolved. Looked up from germline, CDR1 is SGHRS and CDR2 is YFSETQ. CDR3 length: 16 residues. Between the trimmed V and J ends, which lost 2 bases and 0 bases, there was a span of 12 bases. Here the CDR3 reads CASSFYLSSSYNEQFF. The DNA of the CDR3 is TGCGCCAGCAGCTTTTACTTGAGTAGCTCCTACAATGAGCAGTTCTTC.

The rearrangement uses TRBV29-1 and TRBJ2-1, with 8 bases aligning to TRBD2. Germline CDR1 reads SQVTM; CDR2 reads ANQGSEA. V dropped 7 bases and J dropped 3; count of bases not matched to a gene: 8. This CDR3 is built from 14 residues. CDR3 residues: CSASGGAVYNEQFF. In DNA form, the CDR3 reads TGCAGCGCCTCCGGGGGGGCTGTCTACAATGAGCAGTTCTTC.

V usage is TRBV27 and J usage is TRBJ1-2; TRBD1 is a possible D gene (5 bases). Trimming took off 2 bases at V and 6 bases at J, with 7 bases between the two ends. This CDR3 is 12 amino acids long. Germline V lookup: CDR1 MNHEY, CDR2 SMNVEV (reference sequence). CDR3 bases: TGTGCCAGCAGTTTACCGGGGGATGGCTACACCTTC. Protein sequence: CASSLPGDGYTF.

By sample share, this clone is large. The V call is TRBV6-5, the J call TRBJ1-5, with TRBD1 matching over 7 bases. The CDR3 loop spans 15 amino acids. Germline V gene sequence: CDR1 MNHEY, CDR2 SVGAGI. With 6 bases clipped from V and 2 bases from J, the junction kept 7 bases outside the gene matches. CDR3 residues: CASSHNTGGNQPQHF. In DNA, the CDR3 is TGTGCCAGCAGCCATAATACAGGGGGCAATCAGCCCCAGCATTTT.

This chain uses TRBV5-4 with TRBJ2-5; TRBD2 matches at 9 bases. The CDR3 consists of 16 residues. V gave up 0 bases and J gave up 1 base; unmatched junction bases: 4. Germline V gene sequence: CDR1 SGHNT, CDR2 YYREEE (reference sequence). In DNA, the CDR3 is TGTGCCAGCAGCTTGGGGAGCGGGGGGCCCCAAGAGACCCAGTACTTC. Translated, it gives CASSLGSGGPQETQYF.

V and J are TRBV27 and TRBJ2-4; D remains unclear. The V and J ends lost 5 bases and 13 bases respectively, with 21 bases between them. This CDR3 has 14 residues. Germline CDR1 MNHEY, CDR2 SMNVEV (reference sequence). As DNA, the CDR3 is TGTGCCAGCAGTCCAACCCCCTCGGGTGGAGAACAGTACTTC. It translates to CASSPTPSGGEQYF.

This clone has a handful of counts. The chain uses TRBV27 and TRBJ2-1; D might be TRBD2 (7 bases). Per germline, CDR1 MNHEY and CDR2 SMNVEV (reference sequence). Trimming cost V 3 bases and J 6 bases, with 18 bases left between them. This CDR3 contains 16 residues. CDR3 protein: CASSLYRGALLNEQFF. The CDR3 DNA sequence: TGTGCCAGCAGTTTGTATCGGGGGGCCTTACTCAATGAGCAGTTCTTC.

The sample holds a few counts of this clone. This sequence joins TRBV28 and TRBJ2-7; 8 nucleotides line up with TRBD1. The CDR3 spans 16 residues. CDR1 and CDR2 (germline): MDHEN, SYDVKM. V lost 4 bases, J lost 2 bases, and 10 bases stayed unmatched. The CDR3 DNA reads TGTGCCAGCAGTTACGAAGACAGGGGCCCAACCTACGAGCAGTACTTC. Translated, it gives CASSYEDRGPTYEQYF.

This clone showed up just once. This chain uses TRBV6-4 with TRBJ2-3; TRBD1 matches 8 bases. This CDR3 is built from 15 residues. The germline V gene encodes CDR1 MRHNA and CDR2 SNTAGT. The V gene end was trimmed by 4 bases and the J gene end by 1 base; junction bases not matched to a gene: 4. In DNA form, the CDR3 reads TGTGCCAGCAGTGCACAGGGGGATGGCACAGATACGCAGTATTTT. Its protein is CASSAQGDGTDTQYF.

This chain connects TRBV25-1 to TRBJ2-2, with D maybe TRBD1 (6 bases). V lost 1 base and J 3 bases, leaving 6 bases between the germline ends. Germline V CDR1 and CDR2: MGHDK, SYGVNS. The CDR3 runs to 14 residues. This chain's CDR3 is CASSESGDTGELFF. In nucleotides, the CDR3 is TGTGCCAGCAGTGAATCAGGGGACACCGGGGAGCTGTTTTTT.

The chain recombines TRBV2 with TRBJ1-6; 9 bases agree with TRBD1. The CDR3 is 13 residues long. Germline V gene sequence: CDR1 SNHLY, CDR2 FYNNEI. V trimming: 5 bases; J trimming: 14 bases; junction bases outside the gene matches: 7. In nucleotides, the CDR3 is TGTGCCAGCAGTCCGGGACAGGGAATGGCCCTCCACTTT. Encoded protein: CASSPGQGMALHF.

This clone appeared a few times. The J gene is TRBJ2-7, the V gene TRBV4-1; D is undetermined. The V gene lost 0 bases and the J gene lost 6 bases, with 9 bases spanning the gap. The CDR3 runs 13 residues. Per germline, CDR1 MGHRA and CDR2 YSYEKL. CDR3 loop: CASSQETFSEQYF. DNA of the CDR3: TGCGCCAGCAGCCAAGAAACTTTTTCCGAGCAGTACTTC.

The V call is TRBV10-2, the J call TRBJ2-1; 9 nucleotides line up with TRBD2. The CDR3 extends over 16 amino acids. With V trimmed by 4 bases and J by 2 bases, 6 bases remained unmatched. Germline V CDR1 and CDR2: WSHSY, SAAADI. CDR3 sequence (DNA): TGCGCCAGCAGTGTTTTTAGCGGGGGCCCCTACAATGAGCAGTTCTTC. Its protein product is CASSVFSGGPYNEQFF.

V gene TRBV4-1 combines with J gene TRBJ2-7; D perhaps matches TRBD1 (6 bases). This CDR3 spans 11 amino acids. The V gene lost 8 bases and the J gene lost 3 bases, with 8 bases spanning the gap. Germline V CDR1 and CDR2: MGHRA, YSYEKL. The CDR3: CASGDIYEQYF. The CDR3 region has the DNA TGCGCCAGCGGGGACATCTACGAGCAGTACTTC.

The chain is built from TRBV6-5 and TRBJ2-1; TRBD2 is a possible D gene (6 bases). The CDR3 contains 12 residues. The germline CDR1 and CDR2 sequences are MNHEY and SVGAGI. Between the trimmed V and J ends, which lost 2 bases and 10 bases, there was a span of 9 bases. The CDR3 protein is CASSYTGLEQFF. CDR3 coding DNA: TGTGCCAGCAGTTACACGGGACTGGAGCAGTTCTTC.